This record looks at one T cell receptor beta chain sequence and its context. The antigen remains undetermined. The data were obtained in a study of cytomegalovirus exposure and HLA in healthy donors. General study results and limits: Cytomegalovirus status was reportedly diagnosed by the classifier with high sensitivity and specificity.

The validation cohort, a group of 90 to 150 subjects, included the donors and was separate from the roughly 620-subject first cohort. The CDR3 consists of 15 residues. V shed 3 bases and J shed 2 bases, with 13 bases lying between them. Germline CDR1 reads KGHSH; CDR2 reads LQKENI. The data were produced by immunoSEQ multiplex PCR, yet TCRdb's version contains in-frame clones alone and is incomplete. The table has over 100,000 clones, nearly 90% seen once. The sequence derives from a woman between 18 and 30 years old in good health and CMV-seronegative. Input material: PBMCs. The rearrangement joins TRBV18 to TRBJ2-5; maybe TRBD1 (6 bases). CDR3 region: CASSPLTGYQETQYF. The DNA of the CDR3 is TGTGCCAGCTCACCGCTTACAGGGTATCAAGAGACCCAGTACTTC.